The entry below describes one T cell receptor (beta chain). This table comes from immunoSEQ multiplex PCR, and its TCRdb copy is limited to in-frame clones, with some not included. The sample lists 90,000 to 150,000 clones, roughly nine tenths occurring once. The germline V and J ends were trimmed by 2 bases and 4 bases, with 9 bases remaining between them. The CDR3 has 13 residues. Germline V lookup: CDR1 MNHEY, CDR2 SVGAGI. These data are taken from a study of T cell responses to AZD1222 COVID-19 vaccine. This specimen consisted of peripheral blood, obtained on day 0 of AZD1222 vaccination. This TCR was sampled from an adult in good health. This chain connects TRBV6-5 to TRBJ2-7; D unclear. CDR3 DNA sequence: TGTGCCAGCAGTTACAGCCTAGATTACGAGCAGTACTTC. Its protein is CASSYSLDYEQYF.